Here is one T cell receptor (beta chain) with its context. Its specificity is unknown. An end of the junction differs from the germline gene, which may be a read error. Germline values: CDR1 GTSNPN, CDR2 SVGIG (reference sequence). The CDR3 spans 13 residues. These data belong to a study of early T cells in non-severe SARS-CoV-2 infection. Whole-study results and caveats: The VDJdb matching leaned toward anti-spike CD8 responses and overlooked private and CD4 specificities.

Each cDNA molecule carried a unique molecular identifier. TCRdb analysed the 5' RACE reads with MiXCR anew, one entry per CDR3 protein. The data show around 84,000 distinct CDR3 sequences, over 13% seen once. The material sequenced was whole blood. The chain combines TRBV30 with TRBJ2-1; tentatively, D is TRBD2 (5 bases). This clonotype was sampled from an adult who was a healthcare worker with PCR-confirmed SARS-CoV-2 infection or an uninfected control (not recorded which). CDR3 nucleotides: TGTGCCGGGAGTCTTACCCTATACAATGAGCAGTTCTTC. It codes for CAGSLTLYNEQFF. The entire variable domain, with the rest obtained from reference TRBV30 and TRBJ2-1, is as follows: SQTIHQWPATLVQPVGSPLSLECTVEGTSNPNLYWYRQAAGRGLQLLFYSVGIGQISSEVPQNLSASRPQDRQFILSSKKLLLSDSGFYLCAGSLTLYNEQFFGPGTRLTVL.